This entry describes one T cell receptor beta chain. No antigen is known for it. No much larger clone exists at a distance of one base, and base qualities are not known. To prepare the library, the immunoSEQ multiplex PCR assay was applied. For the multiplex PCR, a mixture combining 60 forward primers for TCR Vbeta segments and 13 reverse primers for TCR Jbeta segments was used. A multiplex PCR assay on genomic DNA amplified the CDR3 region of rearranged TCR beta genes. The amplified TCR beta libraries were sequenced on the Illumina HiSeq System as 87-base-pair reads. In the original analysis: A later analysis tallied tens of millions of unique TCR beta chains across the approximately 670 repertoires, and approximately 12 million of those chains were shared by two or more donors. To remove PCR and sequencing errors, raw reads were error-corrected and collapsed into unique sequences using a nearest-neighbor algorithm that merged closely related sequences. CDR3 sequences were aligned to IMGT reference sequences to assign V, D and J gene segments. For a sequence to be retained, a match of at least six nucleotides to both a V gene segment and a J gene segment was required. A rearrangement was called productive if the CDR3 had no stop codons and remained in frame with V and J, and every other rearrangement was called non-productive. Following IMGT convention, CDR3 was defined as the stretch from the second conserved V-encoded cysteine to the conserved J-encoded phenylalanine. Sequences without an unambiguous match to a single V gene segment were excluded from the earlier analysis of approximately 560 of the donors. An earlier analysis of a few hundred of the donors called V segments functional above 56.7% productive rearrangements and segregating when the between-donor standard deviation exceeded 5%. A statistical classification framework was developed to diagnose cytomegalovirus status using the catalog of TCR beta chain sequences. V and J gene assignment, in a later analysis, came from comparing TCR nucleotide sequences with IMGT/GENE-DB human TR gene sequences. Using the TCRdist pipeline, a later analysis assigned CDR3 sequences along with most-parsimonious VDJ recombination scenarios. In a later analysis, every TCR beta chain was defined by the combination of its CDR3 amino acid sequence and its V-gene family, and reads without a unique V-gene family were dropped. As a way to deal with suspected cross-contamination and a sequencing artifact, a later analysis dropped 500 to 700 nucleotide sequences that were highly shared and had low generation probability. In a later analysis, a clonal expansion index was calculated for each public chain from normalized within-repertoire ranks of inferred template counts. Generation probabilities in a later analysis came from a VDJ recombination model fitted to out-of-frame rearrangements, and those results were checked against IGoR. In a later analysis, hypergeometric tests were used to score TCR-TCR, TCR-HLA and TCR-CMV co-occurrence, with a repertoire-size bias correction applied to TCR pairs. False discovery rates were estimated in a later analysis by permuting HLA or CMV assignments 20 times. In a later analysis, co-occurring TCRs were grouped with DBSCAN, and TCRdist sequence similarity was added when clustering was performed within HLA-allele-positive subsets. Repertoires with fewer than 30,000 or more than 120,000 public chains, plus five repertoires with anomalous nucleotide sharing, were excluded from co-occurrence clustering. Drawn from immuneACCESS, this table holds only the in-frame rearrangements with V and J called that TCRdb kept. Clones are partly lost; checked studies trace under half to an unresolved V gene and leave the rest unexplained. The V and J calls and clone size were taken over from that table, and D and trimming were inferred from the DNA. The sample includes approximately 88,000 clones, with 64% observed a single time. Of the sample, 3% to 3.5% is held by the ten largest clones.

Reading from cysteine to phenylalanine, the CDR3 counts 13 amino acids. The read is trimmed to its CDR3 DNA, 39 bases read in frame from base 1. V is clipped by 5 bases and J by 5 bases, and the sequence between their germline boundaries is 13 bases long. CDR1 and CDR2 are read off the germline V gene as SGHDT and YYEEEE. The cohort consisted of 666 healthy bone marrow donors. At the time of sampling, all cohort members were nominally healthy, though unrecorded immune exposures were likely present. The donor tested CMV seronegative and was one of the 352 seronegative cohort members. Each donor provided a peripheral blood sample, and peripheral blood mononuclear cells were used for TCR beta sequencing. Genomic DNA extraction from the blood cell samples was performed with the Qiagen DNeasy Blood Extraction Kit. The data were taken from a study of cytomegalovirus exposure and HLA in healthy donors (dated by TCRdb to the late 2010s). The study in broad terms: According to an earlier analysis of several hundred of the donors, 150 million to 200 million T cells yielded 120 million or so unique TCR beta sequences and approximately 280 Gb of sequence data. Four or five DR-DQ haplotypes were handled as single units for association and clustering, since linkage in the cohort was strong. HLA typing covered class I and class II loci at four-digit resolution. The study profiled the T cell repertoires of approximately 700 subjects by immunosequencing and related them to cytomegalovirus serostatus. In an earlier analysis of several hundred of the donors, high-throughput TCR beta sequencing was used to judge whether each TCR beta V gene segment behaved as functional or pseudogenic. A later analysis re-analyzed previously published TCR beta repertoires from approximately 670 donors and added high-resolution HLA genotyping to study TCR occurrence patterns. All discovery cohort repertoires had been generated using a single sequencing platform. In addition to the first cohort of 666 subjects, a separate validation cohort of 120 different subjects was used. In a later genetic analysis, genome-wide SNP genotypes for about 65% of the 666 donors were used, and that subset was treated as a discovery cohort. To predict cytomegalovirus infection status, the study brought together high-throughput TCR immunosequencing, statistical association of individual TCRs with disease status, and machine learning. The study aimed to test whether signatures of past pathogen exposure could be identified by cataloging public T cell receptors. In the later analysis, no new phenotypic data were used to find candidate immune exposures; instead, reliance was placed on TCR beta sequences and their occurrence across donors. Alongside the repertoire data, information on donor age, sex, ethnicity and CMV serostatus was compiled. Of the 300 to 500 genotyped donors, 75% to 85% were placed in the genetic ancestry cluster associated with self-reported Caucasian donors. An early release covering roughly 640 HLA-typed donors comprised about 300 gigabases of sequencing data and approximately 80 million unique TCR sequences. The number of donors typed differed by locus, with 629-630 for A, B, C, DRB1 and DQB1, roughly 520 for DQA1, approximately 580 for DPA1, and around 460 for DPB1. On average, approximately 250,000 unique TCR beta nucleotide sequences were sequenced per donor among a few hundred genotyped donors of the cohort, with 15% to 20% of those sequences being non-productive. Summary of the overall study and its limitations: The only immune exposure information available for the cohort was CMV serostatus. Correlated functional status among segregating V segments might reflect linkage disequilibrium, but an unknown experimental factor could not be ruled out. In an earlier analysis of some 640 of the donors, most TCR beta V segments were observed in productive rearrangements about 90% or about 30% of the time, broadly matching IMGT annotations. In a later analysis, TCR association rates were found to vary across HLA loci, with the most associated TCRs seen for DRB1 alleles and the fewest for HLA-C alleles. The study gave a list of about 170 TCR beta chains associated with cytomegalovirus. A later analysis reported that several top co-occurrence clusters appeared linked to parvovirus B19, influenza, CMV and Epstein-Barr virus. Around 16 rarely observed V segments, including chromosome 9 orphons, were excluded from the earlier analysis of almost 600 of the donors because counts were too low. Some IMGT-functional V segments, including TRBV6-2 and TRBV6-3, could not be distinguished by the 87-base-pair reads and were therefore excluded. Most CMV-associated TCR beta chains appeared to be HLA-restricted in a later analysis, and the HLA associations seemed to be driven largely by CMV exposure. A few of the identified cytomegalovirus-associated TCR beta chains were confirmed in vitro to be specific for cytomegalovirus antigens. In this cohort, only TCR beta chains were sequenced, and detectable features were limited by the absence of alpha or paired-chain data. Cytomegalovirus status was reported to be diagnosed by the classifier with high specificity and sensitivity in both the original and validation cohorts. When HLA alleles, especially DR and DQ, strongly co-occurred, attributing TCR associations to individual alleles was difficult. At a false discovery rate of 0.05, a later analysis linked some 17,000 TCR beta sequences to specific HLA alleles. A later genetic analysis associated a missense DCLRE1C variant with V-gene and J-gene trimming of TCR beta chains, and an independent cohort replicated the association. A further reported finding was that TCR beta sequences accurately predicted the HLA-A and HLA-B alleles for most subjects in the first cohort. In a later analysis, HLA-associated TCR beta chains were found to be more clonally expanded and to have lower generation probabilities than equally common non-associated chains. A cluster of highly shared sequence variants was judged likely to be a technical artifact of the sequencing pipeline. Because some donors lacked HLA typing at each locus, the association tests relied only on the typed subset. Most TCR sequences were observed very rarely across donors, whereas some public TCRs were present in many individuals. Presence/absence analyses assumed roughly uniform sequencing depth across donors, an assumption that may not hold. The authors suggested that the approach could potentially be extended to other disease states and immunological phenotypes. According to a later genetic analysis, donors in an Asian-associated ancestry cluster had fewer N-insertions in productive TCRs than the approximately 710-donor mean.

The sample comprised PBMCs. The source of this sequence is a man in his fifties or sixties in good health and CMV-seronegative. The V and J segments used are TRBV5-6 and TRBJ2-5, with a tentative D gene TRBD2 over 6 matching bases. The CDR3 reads CASRTSGVETQYF. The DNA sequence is TGTGCCAGCAGGACCTCGGGGGTGGAGACCCAGTACTTC.